One sample yielded the 3 T cell receptor beta chains listed below, sequenced in a study of T cell changes during pregnancy in multiple sclerosis. Libraries were prepared by immunoSEQ multiplex PCR; TCRdb keeps only in-frame clonotypes and omits some of them. The sample lists about 99,000 clones, approximately 93% occurring once. Sequenced material: peripheral blood, taken after pregnancy. Receptors originate from a female donor with multiple sclerosis, enrolled in a pregnancy study.

The rearrangement links TRBV27 to TRBJ2-1; 7 nucleotides match TRBD1. There are 20 residues in the CDR3. CDR1 is MNHEY and CDR2 is SMNVEV in the germline V gene (reference sequence). J lost 0 bases, V lost 6 bases, and 20 bases had no gene match. CDR3 DNA: TGTGCCAGCAGGGCATTGGGGGACAGAGATAGCTGGAGCTCCTACAATGAGCAGTTCTTC. Residues: CASRALGDRDSWSSYNEQFF.

The V gene is TRBV13, the J gene TRBJ2-7; 10 bases align to TRBD2. Trimming took 4 bases from V and 3 from J; bases not matched to a gene: 12. This CDR3 region has 17 residues. Germline CDR1 PRHDT, CDR2 FYEKMQ (reference sequence). Written as DNA, the CDR3 is TGTGCCAGCAGCTACACTAGCGGGATCGGTGCGAACTACGAGCAGTACTTC. Translation: CASSYTSGIGANYEQYF.

The genes are TRBV5-5 and TRBJ1-5; tentatively, D is TRBD1 (5 bases). From germline, CDR1 is SGHKS and CDR2 YYEKEE (reference sequence). The V and J ends lost 1 base and 0 bases respectively, with 8 bases between them. The CDR3 runs 15 residues. The CDR3 loop reads CASSLRGNSNQPQHF. In DNA form, the CDR3 reads TGTGCCAGCAGCTTGAGGGGTAATAGCAATCAGCCCCAGCATTTT.